This T cell receptor beta chain was sequenced in a study of Graves' ophthalmopathy and Graves' hyperthyroidism (dated by TCRdb to 2017 to 2018). For context, the study as a whole: Peripheral blood was collected before any treatment was given, at the time of initial diagnosis. To tell Graves' ophthalmopathy apart from Graves' hyperthyroidism, and to predict which patients would progress to ophthalmopathy, the study relied on TCR beta repertoire signatures. In total, 135 blood samples were TCR-sequenced: some 40 ophthalmopathy, some 72 hyperthyroidism and some 17 hyperthyroidism-to-ophthalmopathy patients. To explore V-J signatures distinguishing ophthalmopathy from hyperthyroidism, a discovery set of about a hundred patients (roughly 42 ophthalmopathy, roughly 55 stable hyperthyroidism) was enrolled. An independent validation cohort comprised some 19 hyperthyroidism patients and 17 patients who later progressed from hyperthyroidism to ophthalmopathy. In over 5 hyperthyroidism patients, the T-cell repertoire of thyroid tissue was compared with the T-cell repertoire of blood. Once sampling was done, hyperthyroidism patients were given methimazole at a starting dose of 30 mg daily, while ophthalmopathy patients were given high-dose intravenous methylprednisolone. The 100 or so discovery patients were randomly split 7:3 into training and test sets.

V is pared back by 7 bases and J by 0 bases, with 18 bases lying between the germline termini. The germline V gene gives CDR1 as MNHEY and CDR2 as SVGEGT. There are 16 amino acids in the CDR3, from cysteine to phenylalanine inclusive. Just the 48-base CDR3 DNA is kept, in frame starting at base 1. Summary of the overall study and its limitations: Most of the expanded thyroid clonotypes with a frequency above 0.001 were also detected in blood, and it was suggested that the thyroid immune response may be reflected by blood repertoires. Sample size was not predetermined statistically, and investigators were not blinded to group allocation. In cross-validation, the 13-signature model distinguished ophthalmopathy from stable hyperthyroidism with approximately 85% sensitivity and 81% to 83% specificity, and in the test set the corresponding values were approximately 80% and 75%. In validation, the model predicted ophthalmopathy progression with over 60% sensitivity and approximately 72% specificity; roughly eleven predicted patients were CT-confirmed with GO in a median of about 6.1 months.

The ophthalmopathy patients had moderately to severely active disease, with a Clinical Activity Score of 3 or higher, a NOSPECS grade of 4 or higher, and a disease duration of less than 3 months. Patients with other autoimmune diseases, uncontrolled infections, pregnancy or lactation were excluded. Clinical symptoms, serum thyroxine, TRAb, thyroid ultrasound and orbital computed tomography were used for diagnosis. Using Ficoll-Paque density gradient centrifugation, PBMCs were isolated from 10 ml of fresh peripheral blood. Total RNA was extracted with Trizol reagent and quality-checked on an Agilent 2100 Bioanalyzer. This clonotype was found many times. It has no known antigen specificity. Base qualities are not provided; no much larger clone lies one nucleotide away. For repertoire sequencing, the TCR beta CDR3 regions were amplified from RNA transcripts. A first-round RT-PCR used HTBI primers with the Qiagen OneStep RT-PCR kit, followed by a second-round multiplex PCR, size selection and purification. Libraries were sequenced on an Illumina HiSeq2000 using paired-end 100 bp reads. Per the authors' processing: SOAPnuke was used for read processing, and reads with adapters, uncalled bases, a mean Phred below 15, or no exact constant-primer or identifier match were discarded. COPE v1.2.5 was used to merge high-quality paired reads. Clonotypes were defined as unique nucleotide sequences and were aligned to IMGT TRB V, D and J references using MiTCR v1.1. The analysis was limited to V-J combinations with a frequency above 0.0001, which together covered over 99% of the repertoires. For each V-J combination, a TCR clonal expansion and chaos score was defined as F50 clonal expansion divided by the chaos observed in the TCRdist matrix. Welch's t-statistics and random forest were used to reduce the features to 10 to 15 V-J combinations, which were then used as input to a naive Bayes classifier. Thyroid-blood repertoire similarity was quantified with the Morisita-Horn index. The public reads were quality trimmed at Q25 with fastp and then assembled into clones with MiXCR by TCRdb, keeping productive beta chains. Each entry is one CDR3 protein sequence, shown with its most common DNA and genes. The V and J calls follow TCRdb's processing rather than the paper's. For this sample the table gives nearly 400,000 distinct CDR3 sequences, of which about 17% were detected only once. 1.6% of the sample goes to the ten largest clones.

The material sequenced was peripheral blood. The sequence links TRBV6-2 or TRBV6-3 to TRBJ2-5, with a weak D call of TRBD1 (6 bases match). The sequence derives from a woman under 30 with Graves' ophthalmopathy. Donor details come from another sample of the same person, matched by shared clones. The DNA sequence is given as TGTGCCAGCACCGACGGATGGGGGCTTAACCAAGAGACCCAGTACTTC. Its product reads: CASTDGWGLNQETQYF.